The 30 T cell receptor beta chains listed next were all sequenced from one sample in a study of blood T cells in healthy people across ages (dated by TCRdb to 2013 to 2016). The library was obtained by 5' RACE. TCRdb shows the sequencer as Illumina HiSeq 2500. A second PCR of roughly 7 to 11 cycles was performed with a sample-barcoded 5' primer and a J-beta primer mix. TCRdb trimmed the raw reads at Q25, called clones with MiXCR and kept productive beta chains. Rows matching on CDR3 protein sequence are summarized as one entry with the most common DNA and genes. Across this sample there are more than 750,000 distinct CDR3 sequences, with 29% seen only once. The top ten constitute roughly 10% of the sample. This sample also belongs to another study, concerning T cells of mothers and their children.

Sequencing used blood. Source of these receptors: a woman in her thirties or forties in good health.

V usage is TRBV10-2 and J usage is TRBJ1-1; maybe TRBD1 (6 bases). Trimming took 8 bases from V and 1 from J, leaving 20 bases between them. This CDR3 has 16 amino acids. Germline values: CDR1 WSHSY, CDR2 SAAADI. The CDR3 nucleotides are TGCGCCAGCGGGGCCAACCGGTTGGGGGCGAACACTGAAGCTTTCTTT. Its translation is CASGANRLGANTEAFF.

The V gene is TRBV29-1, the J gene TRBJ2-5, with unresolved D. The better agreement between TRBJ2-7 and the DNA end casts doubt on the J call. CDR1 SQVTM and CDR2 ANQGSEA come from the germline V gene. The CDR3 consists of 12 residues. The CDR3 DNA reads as TGCAGCGTTGATGGGCTATTCTACGAGCAGTACTTC. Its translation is CSVDGLFYEQYF.

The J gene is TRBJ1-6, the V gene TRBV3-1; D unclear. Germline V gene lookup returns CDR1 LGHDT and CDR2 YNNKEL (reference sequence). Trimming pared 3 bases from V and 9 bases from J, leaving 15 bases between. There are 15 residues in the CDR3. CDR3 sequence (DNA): TGTGCCAGCAGCCAGTCATCAACCGTCGGTTCACCCCTCCACTTT. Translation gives CASSQSSTVGSPLHF.

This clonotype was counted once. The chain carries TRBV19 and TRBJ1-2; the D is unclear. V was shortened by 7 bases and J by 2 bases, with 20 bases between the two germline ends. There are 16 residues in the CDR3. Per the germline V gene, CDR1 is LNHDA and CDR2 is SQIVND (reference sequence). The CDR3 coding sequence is TGTGCCAGTATGTCTTTCGAGGGAGGAACGAACTATGGCTACACCTTC. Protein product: CASMSFEGGTNYGYTF.

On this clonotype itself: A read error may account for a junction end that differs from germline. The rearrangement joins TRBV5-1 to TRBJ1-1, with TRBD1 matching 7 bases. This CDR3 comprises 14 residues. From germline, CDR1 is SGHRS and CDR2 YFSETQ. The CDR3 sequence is CASSLDVMAGGAFF. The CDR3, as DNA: TGTGCCAGCAGCTTGGATGTTATGGCAGGGGGAGCTTTCTTT.

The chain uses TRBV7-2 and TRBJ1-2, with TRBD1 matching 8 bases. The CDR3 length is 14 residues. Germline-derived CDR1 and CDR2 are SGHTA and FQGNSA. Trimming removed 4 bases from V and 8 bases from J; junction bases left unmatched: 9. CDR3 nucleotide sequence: TGTGCCAGCAGCTCACGCTCAGGGACAGGCGGCTACACCTTC. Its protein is CASSSRSGTGGYTF. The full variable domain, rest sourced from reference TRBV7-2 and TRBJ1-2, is GAGVSQSPSNKVTEKGKDVELRCDPISGHTALYWYRQSLGQGLEFLIYFQGNSAPDKSGLPSDRFSAERTGGSVSTLTIQRTQQEDSAVYLCASSSRSGTGGYTFGSGTRLTVV.

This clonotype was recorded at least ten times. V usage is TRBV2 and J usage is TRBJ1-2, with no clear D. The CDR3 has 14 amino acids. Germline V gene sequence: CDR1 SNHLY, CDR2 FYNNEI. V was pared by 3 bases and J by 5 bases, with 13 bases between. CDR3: CASSDYRSGYGYTF. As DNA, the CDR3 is TGTGCCAGCAGTGACTACCGTTCGGGGTATGGCTACACCTTC.

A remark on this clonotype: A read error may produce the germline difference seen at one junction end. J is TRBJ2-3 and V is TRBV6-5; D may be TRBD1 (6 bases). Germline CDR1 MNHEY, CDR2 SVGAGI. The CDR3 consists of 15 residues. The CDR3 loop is CASGYSDSRTDTQYF. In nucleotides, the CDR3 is TGTGCCAGCGGTTACTCGGACAGCCGGACGGATACGCAGTATTTT.

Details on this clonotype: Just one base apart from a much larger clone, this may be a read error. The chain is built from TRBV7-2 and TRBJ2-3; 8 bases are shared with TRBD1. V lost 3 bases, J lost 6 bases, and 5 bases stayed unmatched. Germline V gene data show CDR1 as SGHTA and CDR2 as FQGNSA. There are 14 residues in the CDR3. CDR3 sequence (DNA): TGTGCCAGCAGCTTTCCCGGACAGGGTGATACGCAGTATTTT. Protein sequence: CASSFPGQGDTQYF.

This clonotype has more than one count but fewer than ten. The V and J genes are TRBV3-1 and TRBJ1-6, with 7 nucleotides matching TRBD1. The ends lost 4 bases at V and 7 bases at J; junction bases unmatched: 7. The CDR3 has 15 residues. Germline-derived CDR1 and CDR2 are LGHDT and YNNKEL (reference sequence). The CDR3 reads CASSPGQLANSPLHF. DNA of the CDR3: TGTGCCAGCAGCCCGGGACAGCTTGCAAATTCACCCCTCCACTTT.

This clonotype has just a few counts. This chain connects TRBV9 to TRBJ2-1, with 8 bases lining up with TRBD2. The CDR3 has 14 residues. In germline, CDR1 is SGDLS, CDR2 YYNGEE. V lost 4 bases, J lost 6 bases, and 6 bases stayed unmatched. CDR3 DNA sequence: TGTGCCAGCAGCCCCCCCGGGAGGGGCAATGAGCAGTTCTTC. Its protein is CASSPPGRGNEQFF.

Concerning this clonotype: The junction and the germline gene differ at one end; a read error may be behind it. The CDR3 protein is CVSSRRQGYTEAFF. DNA of the CDR3: TGTGTCAGCAGCCGGCGACAGGGCTACACTGAAGCTTTCTTT. The chain links TRBV7-2 to TRBJ1-1, with 7 bases fitting TRBD1. The CDR3 runs to 14 residues. The V gene's germline CDR1 is SGHTA and CDR2 FQGNSA.

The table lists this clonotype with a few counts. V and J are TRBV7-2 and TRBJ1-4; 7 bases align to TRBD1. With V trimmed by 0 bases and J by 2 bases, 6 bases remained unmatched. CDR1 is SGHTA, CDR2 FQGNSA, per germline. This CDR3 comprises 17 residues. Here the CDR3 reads CASSLAPLGGTNEKLFF. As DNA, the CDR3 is TGTGCCAGCAGCTTAGCGCCGTTAGGGGGCACTAATGAAAAACTGTTTTTT.

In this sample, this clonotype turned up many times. CDR3 bases: TGTGCTAGTGGTTTGGTACTTATTAAGTCGGACAGCCACGCATCCTACGAGCAGTACTTC. Its translation is CASGLVLIKSDSHASYEQYF. The chain couples TRBV12-5 to TRBJ2-7; D possibly corresponds to TRBD1 (6 bases). The V and J ends lost 0 bases and 1 base respectively, with 25 bases between them. The CDR3 runs 20 residues. In germline, CDR1 is LGHNT, CDR2 FRNRAP. The variable domain in full, completed from reference TRBV12-5 and TRBJ2-7, reads DARVTQTPRHKVTEMGQEVTMRCQPILGHNTVFWYRQTMMQGLELLAYFRNRAPLDDSGMPKDRFSAEMPDATLATLKIQPSEPRDSAVYFCASGLVLIKSDSHASYEQYFGPGTRLTVT.

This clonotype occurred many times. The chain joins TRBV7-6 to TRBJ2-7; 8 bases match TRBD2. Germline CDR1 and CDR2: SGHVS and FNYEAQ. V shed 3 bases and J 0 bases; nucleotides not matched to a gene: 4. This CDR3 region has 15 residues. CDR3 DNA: TGTGCCAGCAGCTTGTCCGGGGGGGACTCCTACGAGCAGTACTTC. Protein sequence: CASSLSGGDSYEQYF.

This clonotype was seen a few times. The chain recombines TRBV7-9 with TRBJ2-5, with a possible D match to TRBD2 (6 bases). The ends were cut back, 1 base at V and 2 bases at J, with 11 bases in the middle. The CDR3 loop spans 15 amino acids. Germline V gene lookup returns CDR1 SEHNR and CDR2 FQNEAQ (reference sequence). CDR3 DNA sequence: TGTGCCAGCAGCTTAGGAAGTGCGGGGCAAGAGACCCAGTACTTC. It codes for CASSLGSAGQETQYF.

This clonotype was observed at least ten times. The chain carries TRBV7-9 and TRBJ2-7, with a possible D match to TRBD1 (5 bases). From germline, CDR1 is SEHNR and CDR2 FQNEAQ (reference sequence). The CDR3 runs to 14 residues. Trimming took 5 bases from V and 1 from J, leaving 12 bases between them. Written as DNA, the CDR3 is TGTGCCAGCAGCCCTGACAGTTTTTCCTACGAGCAGTACTTC. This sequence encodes CASSPDSFSYEQYF.

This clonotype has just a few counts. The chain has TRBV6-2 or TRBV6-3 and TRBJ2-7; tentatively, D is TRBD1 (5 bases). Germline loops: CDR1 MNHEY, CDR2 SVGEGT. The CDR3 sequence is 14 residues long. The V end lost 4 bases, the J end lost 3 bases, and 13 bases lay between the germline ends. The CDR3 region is CASSFSGLLYEQYF. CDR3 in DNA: TGTGCCAGCAGTTTTTCAGGGCTCCTCTACGAGCAGTACTTC.

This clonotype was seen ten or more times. CDR3 protein: CSVGSGSSTDTQYF. The CDR3 nucleotides are TGCAGCGTTGGGTCTGGATCTAGCACAGATACGCAGTATTTT. The chain links TRBV29-1 to TRBJ2-3; D unclear. V shed 4 bases and J shed 0 bases, with 11 bases lying between them. The CDR3 has 14 residues. Germline CDR1 SQVTM, CDR2 ANQGSEA.

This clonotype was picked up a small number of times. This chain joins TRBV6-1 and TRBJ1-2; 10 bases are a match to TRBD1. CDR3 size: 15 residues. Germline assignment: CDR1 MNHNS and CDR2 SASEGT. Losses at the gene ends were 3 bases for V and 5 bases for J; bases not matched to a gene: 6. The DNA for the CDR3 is TGTGCCAGCAGTGACCCCACGGGACAGGGGTATGGCTACACCTTC. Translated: CASSDPTGQGYGYTF.

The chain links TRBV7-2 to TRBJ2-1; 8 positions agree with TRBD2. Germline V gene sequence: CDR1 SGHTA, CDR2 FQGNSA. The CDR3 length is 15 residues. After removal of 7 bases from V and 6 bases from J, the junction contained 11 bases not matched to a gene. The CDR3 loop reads CASTQSGGPRNEQFF. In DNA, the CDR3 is TGTGCCAGCACCCAAAGCGGGGGCCCCCGCAATGAGCAGTTCTTC.

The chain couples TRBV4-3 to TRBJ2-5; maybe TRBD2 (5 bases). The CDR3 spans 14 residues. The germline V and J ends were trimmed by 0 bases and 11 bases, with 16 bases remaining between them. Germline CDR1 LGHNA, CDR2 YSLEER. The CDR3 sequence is CASSQDWTGMTQYF. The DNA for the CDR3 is TGCGCCAGCAGCCAAGATTGGACGGGAATGACGCAGTACTTC.

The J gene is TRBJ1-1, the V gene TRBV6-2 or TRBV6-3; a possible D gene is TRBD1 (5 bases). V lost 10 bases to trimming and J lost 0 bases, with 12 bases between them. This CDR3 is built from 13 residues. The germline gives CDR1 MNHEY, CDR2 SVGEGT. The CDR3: CAIRQTMNTEAFF. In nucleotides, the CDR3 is TGTGCCATAAGACAGACAATGAACACTGAAGCTTTCTTT.

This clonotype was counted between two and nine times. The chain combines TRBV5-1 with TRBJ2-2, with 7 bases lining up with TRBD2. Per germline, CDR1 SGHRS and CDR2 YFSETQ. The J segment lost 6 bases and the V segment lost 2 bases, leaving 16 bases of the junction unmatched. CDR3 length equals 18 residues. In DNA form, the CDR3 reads TGCGCCAGCAGCTTACTCTCGACAGCGGGGAGCCTCGCCGGGGAGCTGTTTTTT. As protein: CASSLLSTAGSLAGELFF. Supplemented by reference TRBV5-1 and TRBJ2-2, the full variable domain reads KAGVTQTPRYLIKTRGQQVTLSCSPISGHRSVSWYQQTPGQGLQFLFEYFSETQRNKGNFPGRFSGRQFSNSRSEMNVSTLELGDSALYLCASSLLSTAGSLAGELFFGEGSRLTVL.

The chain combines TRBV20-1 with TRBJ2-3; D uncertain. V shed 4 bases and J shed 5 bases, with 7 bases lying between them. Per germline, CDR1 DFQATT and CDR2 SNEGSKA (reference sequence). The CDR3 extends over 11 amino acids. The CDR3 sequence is CSANRVDTQYF. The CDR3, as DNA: TGCAGTGCTAATAGGGTAGATACGCAGTATTTT.

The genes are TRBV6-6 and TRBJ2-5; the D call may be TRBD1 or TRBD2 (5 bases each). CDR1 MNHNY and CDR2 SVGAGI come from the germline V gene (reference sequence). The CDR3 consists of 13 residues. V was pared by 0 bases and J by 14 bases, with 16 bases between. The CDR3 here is CASSYSVGDEHYF. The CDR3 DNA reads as TGTGCCAGCAGTTACTCGGTAGGGGACGAGCACTACTTC.

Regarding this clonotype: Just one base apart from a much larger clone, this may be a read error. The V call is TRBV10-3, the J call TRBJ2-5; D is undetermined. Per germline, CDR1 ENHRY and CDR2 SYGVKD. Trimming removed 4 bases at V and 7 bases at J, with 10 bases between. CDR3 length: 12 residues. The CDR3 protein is CAISGAKGTQYF. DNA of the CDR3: TGTGCCATCAGTGGGGCAAAAGGGACCCAGTACTTC.

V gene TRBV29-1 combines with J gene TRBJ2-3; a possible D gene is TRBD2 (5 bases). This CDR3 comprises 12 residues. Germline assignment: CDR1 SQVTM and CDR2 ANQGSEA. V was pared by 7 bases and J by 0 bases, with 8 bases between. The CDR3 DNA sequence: TGCAGCGCAGCGGTTAGCACAGATACGCAGTATTTT. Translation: CSAAVSTDTQYF.

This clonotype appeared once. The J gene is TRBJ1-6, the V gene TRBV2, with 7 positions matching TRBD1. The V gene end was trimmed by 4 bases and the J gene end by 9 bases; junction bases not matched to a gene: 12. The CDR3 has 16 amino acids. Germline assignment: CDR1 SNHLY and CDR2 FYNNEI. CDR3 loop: CASSVNRGGNSSPLHF. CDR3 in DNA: TGTGCCAGCAGTGTTAACAGGGGAGGGAATTCTTCACCCCTCCACTTT.

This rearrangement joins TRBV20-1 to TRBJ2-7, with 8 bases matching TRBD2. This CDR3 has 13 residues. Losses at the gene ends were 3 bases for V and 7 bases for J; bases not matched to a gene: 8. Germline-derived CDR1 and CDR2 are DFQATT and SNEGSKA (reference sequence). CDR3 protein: CSARELAGREQYF. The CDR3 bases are TGCAGTGCTAGGGAGTTAGCGGGGCGGGAGCAGTACTTC.